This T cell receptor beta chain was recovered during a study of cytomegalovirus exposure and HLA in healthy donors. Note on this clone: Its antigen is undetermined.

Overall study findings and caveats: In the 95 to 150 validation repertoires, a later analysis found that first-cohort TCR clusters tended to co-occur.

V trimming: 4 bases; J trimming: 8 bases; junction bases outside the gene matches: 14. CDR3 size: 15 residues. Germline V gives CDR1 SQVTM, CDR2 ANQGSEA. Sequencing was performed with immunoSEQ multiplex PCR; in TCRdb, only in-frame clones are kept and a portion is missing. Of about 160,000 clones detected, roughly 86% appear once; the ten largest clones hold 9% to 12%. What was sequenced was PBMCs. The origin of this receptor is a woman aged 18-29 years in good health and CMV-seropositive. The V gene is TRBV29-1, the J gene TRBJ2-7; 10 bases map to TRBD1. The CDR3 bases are TGCAGCGTTGGCGACCGGGACAGGGGTTTCCTCAAGCAGTACTTC. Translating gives CSVGDRDRGFLKQYF.